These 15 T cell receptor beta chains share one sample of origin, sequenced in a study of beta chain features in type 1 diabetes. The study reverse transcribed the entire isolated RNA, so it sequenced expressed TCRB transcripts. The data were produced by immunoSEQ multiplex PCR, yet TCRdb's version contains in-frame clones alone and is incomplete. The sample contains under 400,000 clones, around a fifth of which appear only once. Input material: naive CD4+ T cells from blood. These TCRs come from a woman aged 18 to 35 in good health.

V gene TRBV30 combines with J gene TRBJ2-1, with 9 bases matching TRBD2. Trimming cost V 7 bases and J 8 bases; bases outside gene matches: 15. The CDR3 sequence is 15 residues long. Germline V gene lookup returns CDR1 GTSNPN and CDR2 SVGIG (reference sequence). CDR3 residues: CASRGFSGSKYEQFF. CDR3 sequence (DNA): TGTGCCTCCCGAGGTTTTAGCGGGAGTAAGTATGAGCAGTTCTTC. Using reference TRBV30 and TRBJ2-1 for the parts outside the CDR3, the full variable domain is SQTIHQWPATLVQPVGSPLSLECTVEGTSNPNLYWYRQAAGRGLQLLFYSVGIGQISSEVPQNLSASRPQDRQFILSSKKLLLSDSGFYLCASRGFSGSKYEQFFGPGTRLTVL.

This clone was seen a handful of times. The CDR3 is CASSLVTSGYEQYF. The CDR3 region has the DNA TGTGCCAGCAGCTTAGTTACCTCGGGCTACGAGCAGTACTTC. The chain is built from TRBV7-2 and TRBJ2-7; D unresolved. Germline assignment: CDR1 SGHTA and CDR2 FQGNSA. Deletions cut 1 base from V and 3 bases from J, with 10 bases between. The CDR3 totals 14 residues.

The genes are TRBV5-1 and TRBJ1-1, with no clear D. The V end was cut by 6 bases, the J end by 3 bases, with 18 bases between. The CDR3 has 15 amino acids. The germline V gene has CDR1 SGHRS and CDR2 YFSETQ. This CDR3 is CASTRSEGWDTEAFF. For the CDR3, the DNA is TGCGCCAGCACTAGATCTGAGGGATGGGACACTGAAGCTTTCTTT.

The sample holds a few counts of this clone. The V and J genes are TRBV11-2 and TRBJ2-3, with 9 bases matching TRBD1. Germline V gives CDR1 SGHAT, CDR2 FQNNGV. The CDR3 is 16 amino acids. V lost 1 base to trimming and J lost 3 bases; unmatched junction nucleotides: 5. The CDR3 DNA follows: TGTGCCAGCAGCTTAGGGGACAGGGTCAGGACAGATACGCAGTATTTT. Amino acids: CASSLGDRVRTDTQYF.

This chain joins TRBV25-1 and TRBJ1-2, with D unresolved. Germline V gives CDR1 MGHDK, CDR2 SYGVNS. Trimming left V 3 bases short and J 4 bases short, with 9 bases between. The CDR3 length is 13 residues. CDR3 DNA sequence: TGTGCCAGCAGTGACCCGGCAGGCTATGGCTACACCTTC. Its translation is CASSDPAGYGYTF.

The CDR3 DNA is TGTGCCAGCAGCTTAGTAGCGGGGGGGCGTGAGACCCAGTACTTC. This codes for CASSLVAGGRETQYF. The V call is TRBV7-2, the J call TRBJ2-5; TRBD2 aligns across 11 bases. Germline assignment: CDR1 SGHTA and CDR2 FQGNSA. CDR3 length equals 15 residues. V shed 1 base and J 5 bases; nucleotides not matched to a gene: 3. Together with reference TRBV7-2 and TRBJ2-5, the CDR3 gives the full variable domain: GAGVSQSPSNKVTEKGKDVELRCDPISGHTALYWYRQSLGQGLEFLIYFQGNSAPDKSGLPSDRFSAERTGGSVSTLTIQRTQQEDSAVYLCASSLVAGGRETQYFGPGTRLLVL.

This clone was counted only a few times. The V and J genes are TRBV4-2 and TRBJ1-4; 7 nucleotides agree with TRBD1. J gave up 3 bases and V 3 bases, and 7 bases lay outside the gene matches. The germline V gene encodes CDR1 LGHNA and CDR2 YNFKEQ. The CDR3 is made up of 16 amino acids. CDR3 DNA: TGTGCCAGCAGCCAGGGAGCCGGGACAGCTAATGAAAAACTGTTTTTT. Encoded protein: CASSQGAGTANEKLFF.

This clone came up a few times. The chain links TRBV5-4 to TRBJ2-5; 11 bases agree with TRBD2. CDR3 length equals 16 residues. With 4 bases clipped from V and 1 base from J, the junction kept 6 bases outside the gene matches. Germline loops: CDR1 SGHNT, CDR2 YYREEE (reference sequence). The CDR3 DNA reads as TGTGCCAGCAGCCCGCTAGCGGGGGGCCTCCAAGAGACCCAGTACTTC. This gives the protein CASSPLAGGLQETQYF.

This CDR3 reads CASSPQGGVYGYTF. CDR3 DNA sequence: TGTGCCAGCAGCCCACAGGGGGGGGTATATGGCTACACCTTC. This sequence joins TRBV28 and TRBJ1-2; 8 bases are a match to TRBD1. Losses at the gene ends were 6 bases for V and 5 bases for J; bases not matched to a gene: 8. Germline values: CDR1 MDHEN, CDR2 SYDVKM. The CDR3 is 14 residues long.

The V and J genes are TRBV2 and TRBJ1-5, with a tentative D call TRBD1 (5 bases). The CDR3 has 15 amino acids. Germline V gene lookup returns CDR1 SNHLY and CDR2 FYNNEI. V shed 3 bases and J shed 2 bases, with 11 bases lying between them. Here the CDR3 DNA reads TGTGCCAGCAGTGATGGGGGGTTGGGCAATCAGCCCCAGCATTTT. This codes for CASSDGGLGNQPQHF.

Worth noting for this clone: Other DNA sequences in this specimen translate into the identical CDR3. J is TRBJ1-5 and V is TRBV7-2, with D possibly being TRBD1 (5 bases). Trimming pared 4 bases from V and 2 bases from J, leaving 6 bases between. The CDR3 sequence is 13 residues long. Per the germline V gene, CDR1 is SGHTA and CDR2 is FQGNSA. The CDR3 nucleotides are TGTGCCAGCAGCTCACAGGGCAATCAGCCCCAGCATTTT. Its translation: CASSSQGNQPQHF.

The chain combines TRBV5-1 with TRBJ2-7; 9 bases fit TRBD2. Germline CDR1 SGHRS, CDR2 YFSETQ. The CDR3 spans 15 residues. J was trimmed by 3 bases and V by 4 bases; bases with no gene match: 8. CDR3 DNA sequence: TGCGCCAGCAGCGAACTAGCGGGCGAAAACTACGAGCAGTACTTC. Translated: CASSELAGENYEQYF. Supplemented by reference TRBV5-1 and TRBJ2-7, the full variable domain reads KAGVTQTPRYLIKTRGQQVTLSCSPISGHRSVSWYQQTPGQGLQFLFEYFSETQRNKGNFPGRFSGRQFSNSRSEMNVSTLELGDSALYLCASSELAGENYEQYFGPGTRLTVT.

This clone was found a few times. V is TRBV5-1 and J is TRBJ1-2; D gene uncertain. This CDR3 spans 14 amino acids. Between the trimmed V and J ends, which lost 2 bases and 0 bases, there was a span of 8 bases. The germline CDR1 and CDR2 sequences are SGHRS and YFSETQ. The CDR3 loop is CASSFGVPNYGYTF. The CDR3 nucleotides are TGCGCCAGCAGCTTCGGAGTCCCTAACTATGGCTACACCTTC.

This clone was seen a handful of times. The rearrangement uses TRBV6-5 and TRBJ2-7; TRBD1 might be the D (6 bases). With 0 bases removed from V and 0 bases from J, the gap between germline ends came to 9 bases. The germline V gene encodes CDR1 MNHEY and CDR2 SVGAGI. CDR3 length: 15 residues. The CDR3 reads CASSYSLTGSYEQYF. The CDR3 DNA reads TGTGCCAGCAGTTACTCCTTGACAGGCTCCTACGAGCAGTACTTC.

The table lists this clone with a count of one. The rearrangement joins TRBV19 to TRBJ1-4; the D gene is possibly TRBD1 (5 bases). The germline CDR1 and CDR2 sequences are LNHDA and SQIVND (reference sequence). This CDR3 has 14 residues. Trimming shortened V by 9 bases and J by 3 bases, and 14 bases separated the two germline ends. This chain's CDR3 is CASNGGVSNEKLFF. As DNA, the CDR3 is TGTGCCAGCAATGGAGGGGTTTCTAATGAAAAACTGTTTTTT.